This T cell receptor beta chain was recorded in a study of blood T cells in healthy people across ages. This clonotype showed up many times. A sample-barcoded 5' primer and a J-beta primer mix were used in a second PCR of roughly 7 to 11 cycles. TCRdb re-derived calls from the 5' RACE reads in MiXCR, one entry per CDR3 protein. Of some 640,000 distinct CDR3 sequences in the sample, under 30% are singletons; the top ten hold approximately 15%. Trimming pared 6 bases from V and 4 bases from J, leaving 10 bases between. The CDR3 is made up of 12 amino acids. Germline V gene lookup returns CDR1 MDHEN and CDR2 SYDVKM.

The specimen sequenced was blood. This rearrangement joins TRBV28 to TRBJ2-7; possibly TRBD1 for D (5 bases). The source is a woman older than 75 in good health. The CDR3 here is CASRATVYEQYF. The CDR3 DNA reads TGTGCCAGCAGGGCGACAGTATACGAGCAGTACTTC.